These 18 T cell receptor beta chains share one sample of origin, sequenced in a study of blood T cell repertoires in COVID-19. Libraries were prepared by immunoSEQ multiplex PCR; TCRdb keeps only in-frame clonotypes and omits some of them. The sample lists 55,000 to 70,000 clones; about four fifths were seen once. The material sequenced was peripheral blood. The receptors come from a woman aged 80 or over with acute or convalescent COVID-19.

This clone was recorded once. This chain links TRBV28 with TRBJ2-4; weak D call: TRBD2 (7 bases). Trimming cost V 5 bases and J 3 bases, with 14 bases left between them. In germline, CDR1 is MDHEN, CDR2 SYDVKM. The CDR3 length is 15 residues. The DNA of the CDR3 is TGTGCCAGCAGTCAAGGGGGGGAGGGCAAAAACATTCAGTACTTC. This sequence encodes CASSQGGEGKNIQYF.

This rearrangement joins TRBV10-1 to TRBJ2-7; TRBD2 aligns across 7 bases. The CDR3 loop spans 14 amino acids. Germline V gene lookup returns CDR1 WNHNN and CDR2 SYGVQD (reference sequence). V lost 0 bases, J lost 6 bases, and 5 bases stayed unmatched. CDR3 bases: TGCGCCAGCAGTGAGTCGCGGGAGTTGTCCGAGCAGTACTTC. This gives the protein CASSESRELSEQYF.

V usage is TRBV7-8 and J usage is TRBJ1-5, with D perhaps TRBD1 (6 bases). Germline assignment: CDR1 SGHVS and CDR2 FQNEAQ. The germline V and J ends were trimmed by 7 bases and 6 bases, with 19 bases remaining between them. CDR3 length: 15 residues. DNA of the CDR3: TGTGCCAGCAACGACGGAGGGGGGGCAGGTCAGCCCCAGCATTTT. This codes for CASNDGGGAGQPQHF.

The J gene is TRBJ2-1, the V gene TRBV19; D not certain. From germline, CDR1 is LNHDA and CDR2 SQIVND (reference sequence). V lost 2 bases and J lost 2, with 10 bases in between. The CDR3 length is 15 residues. CDR3 DNA: TGTGCCAGTAGTATAACGGAGAATGCCTACAATGAGCAGTTCTTC. Translated: CASSITENAYNEQFF.

The J gene is TRBJ1-1, the V gene TRBV4-2; D is ambiguous. The length of the CDR3 is 13 residues. Trimming took off 0 bases at V and 4 bases at J, with 6 bases between the two ends. CDR1 is LGHNA, CDR2 YNFKEQ, per germline. The CDR3 spells CASSQEPGTEAFF. The CDR3 coding sequence is TGTGCCAGCAGCCAAGAGCCGGGCACTGAAGCTTTCTTT.

The chain joins TRBV27 to TRBJ1-4, with D unresolved. This CDR3 has 12 residues. Trimming removed 8 bases from V and 2 bases from J, with 6 bases in between. Germline CDR1 and CDR2: MNHEY and SMNVEV (reference sequence). Here the CDR3 reads CASGQTNEKLFF. CDR3 DNA sequence: TGTGCCAGCGGGCAGACTAATGAAAAACTGTTTTTT.

V and J are TRBV3-1 (or the pseudogene TRBV3-2) and TRBJ1-1, with 7 bases identical to TRBD1. V gave up 0 bases and J gave up 5 bases; unmatched junction bases: 6. The CDR3 is made up of 15 amino acids. Germline V gene lookup returns CDR1 LGHDT and CDR2 YNNKEL (reference sequence). CDR3 residues: CASSQETGVWTEAFF. The DNA for the CDR3 is TGTGCCAGCAGCCAAGAAACAGGGGTGTGGACTGAAGCTTTCTTT.

The chain couples TRBV2 to TRBJ2-7; D is possibly TRBD2 (6 bases). V lost 5 bases to trimming and J lost 0 bases, with 11 bases between them. The CDR3 length is 14 residues. Germline CDR1 SNHLY, CDR2 FYNNEI. CDR3 sequence reads: CASSLGTSSYEQYF. CDR3 nucleotides: TGTGCCAGCAGTCTGGGGACTTCCTCCTACGAGCAGTACTTC.

The gene calls are TRBV6-5 and TRBJ2-5, with a tentative D call TRBD1 (5 bases). This CDR3 region has 14 residues. Germline V gene lookup returns CDR1 MNHEY and CDR2 SVGAGI. The V gene lost 2 bases and the J gene lost 4 bases, with 11 bases spanning the gap. This chain's CDR3 is CASSYGGHGETQYF. The CDR3 DNA reads TGTGCCAGCAGTTACGGTGGACACGGAGAGACCCAGTACTTC.

The chain employs TRBV11-2 and TRBJ1-4, with 7 bases matching TRBD1. CDR3 length: 15 residues. The junction had 10 bases not matched to a gene; V was cut back by 5 bases and J by 7 bases. Germline CDR1 SGHAT, CDR2 FQNNGV. In DNA, the CDR3 is TGTGCCAGCAGCACACCGACAGGGTTTGTTGAAAAACTGTTTTTT. It translates to CASSTPTGFVEKLFF.

V is TRBV7-9 and J is TRBJ2-2; 10 bases fit TRBD1. Trimming cost V 5 bases and J 3 bases; bases outside gene matches: 3. This CDR3 has 15 residues. The germline CDR1 and CDR2 sequences are SEHNR and FQNEAQ (reference sequence). The CDR3 spells CASSTGTGDTGELFF. As DNA, the CDR3 is TGTGCCAGCAGCACCGGGACAGGGGACACCGGGGAGCTGTTTTTT.

The DNA of the CDR3 is TGTGCCAGCAGCTTAGGGGTCGGGACTGAAGCTTTCTTT. This gives the protein CASSLGVGTEAFF. The V and J genes are TRBV11-2 and TRBJ1-1; D uncertain. The germline V gene encodes CDR1 SGHAT and CDR2 FQNNGV. CDR3 size: 13 residues. The V and J ends lost 1 base and 5 bases respectively, with 8 bases between them.

This rearrangement joins TRBV6-6 to TRBJ2-3; D possibly corresponds to TRBD2 (6 bases). V lost 8 bases, J lost 6 bases, and 18 bases lay in between. CDR1 and CDR2 (germline): MNHNY, SVGAGI (reference sequence). The CDR3 totals 14 residues. The CDR3 loop reads CASQRGGMGDTQYF. DNA for the CDR3: TGTGCCAGCCAAAGGGGCGGGATGGGGGATACGCAGTATTTT.

V is TRBV3-1 (or the pseudogene TRBV3-2) and J is TRBJ2-7; D perhaps matches TRBD2 (6 bases). Trimming removed 5 bases at V and 2 bases at J, with 10 bases between. Looked up from germline, CDR1 is LGHDT and CDR2 is YNNKEL (reference sequence). The CDR3 is 13 residues long. The chain's CDR3 is CASSSGLPYEQYF. The DNA for the CDR3 is TGTGCCAGCAGCTCGGGACTGCCCTACGAGCAGTACTTC.

The chain links TRBV19 to TRBJ1-1; the D gene is possibly TRBD1 (5 bases). From germline, CDR1 is LNHDA and CDR2 SQIVND (reference sequence). The CDR3 runs 14 residues. V lost 3 bases and J lost 1, with 9 bases in between. CDR3 nucleotide sequence: TGTGCCAGTAGTATTTGGGGGGGGAACACTGAAGCTTTCTTT. Encoded protein: CASSIWGGNTEAFF. Full variable domain (rest looked up from reference TRBV19 and TRBJ1-1): DGGITQSPKYLFRKEGQNVTLSCEQNLNHDAMYWYRQDPGQGLRLIYYSQIVNDFQKGDIAEGYSVSREKKESFPLTVTSAQKNPTAFYLCASSIWGGNTEAFFGQGTRLTVV.

This sequence joins TRBV28 and TRBJ1-5; no clear D gene. V was shortened by 7 bases and J by 5 bases, with 9 bases between the two germline ends. CDR3 length: 12 residues. The germline gives CDR1 MDHEN, CDR2 SYDVKM. DNA for the CDR3: TGTGCCAGCACTGCAACGGATCAGCCCCAGCATTTT. It codes for CASTATDQPQHF.

The chain recombines TRBV2 with TRBJ2-7; 12 nucleotides match TRBD1. J was trimmed by 6 bases and V by 6 bases; bases with no gene match: 6. The CDR3 consists of 14 residues. Germline V gene lookup returns CDR1 SNHLY and CDR2 FYNNEI. CDR3 coding DNA: TGTGCCAGCAGGTCAGGGACAGGGGGCGGCGAGCAGTACTTC. Encoded protein: CASRSGTGGGEQYF.

This rearrangement joins TRBV7-2 to TRBJ2-1, with D unclear. The V end was cut by 1 base, the J end by 5 bases, with 15 bases between. Germline V gene lookup returns CDR1 SGHTA and CDR2 FQGNSA. This CDR3 contains 16 residues. The CDR3 here is CASSLERVLVNNEQFF. CDR3 bases: TGTGCCAGCAGCTTAGAACGGGTGCTAGTGAACAATGAGCAGTTCTTC.